This T cell receptor (beta chain) was found in a study of cytomegalovirus exposure and HLA in healthy donors. Study conclusions and caveats: A later analysis reportedly found that, within productive TCRs, an Asian-associated ancestry cluster had fewer N-insertions than the mean observed across the roughly 610 donors. A later analysis showed that HLA-associated TCR beta chains had undergone more clonal expansion than equally common others. Highly shared sequence variants in one cluster were likely a sequencing artifact.

Worth noting for this clone: Its antigen is not identified.

60 Vbeta and 13 Jbeta primers were used in PCR. Assay: immunoSEQ multiplex PCR; the TCRdb copy retains only in-frame clones and omits some. The table lists 68,000 or so clones. The CDR3 sequence is 15 residues long. Trimming cost V 3 bases and J 4 bases, with 15 bases left between them. CDR1 is MNHEY, CDR2 SMNVEV, per germline (reference sequence). This chain uses TRBV27 with TRBJ1-2; a weak D match, TRBD1 (6 bases). Sequencing input: PBMCs. The TCR was taken from a female donor in good health and CMV-seropositive. The CDR3 here is CASSLPGRGGYGYTF. In nucleotides, the CDR3 is TGTGCCAGCAGTTTGCCGGGGAGGGGGGGCTATGGCTACACCTTC.